Reported below is one TCR beta chain. Here immunoSEQ multiplex PCR was the method, and the copy in TCRdb shows in-frame clones only, minus some. The sample lists 95,000 to 110,000 clones, approximately 85% occurring once. V was trimmed by 4 bases and J by 7 bases, leaving 18 bases between them. This CDR3 has 15 amino acids. The germline V gene has CDR1 SGHNT and CDR2 YYREEE (reference sequence). This sample was taken from a study of T cell clones after liver transplantation. Unstimulated PBMCs were sorted into CD3+CD4+ and CD3+CD8+ populations. This chain uses TRBV5-4 with TRBJ2-1; D may correspond to TRBD1 or TRBD2 (5 bases each). The specimen was CD4+ T cells from blood, collected before liver transplant. The sequence was collected from a human donor who received a liver transplant. The CDR3 DNA reads TGTGCCAGCAGCCCTGGGACCCCCAGAGGAAATGAGCAGTTCTTC. Its protein is CASSPGTPRGNEQFF.